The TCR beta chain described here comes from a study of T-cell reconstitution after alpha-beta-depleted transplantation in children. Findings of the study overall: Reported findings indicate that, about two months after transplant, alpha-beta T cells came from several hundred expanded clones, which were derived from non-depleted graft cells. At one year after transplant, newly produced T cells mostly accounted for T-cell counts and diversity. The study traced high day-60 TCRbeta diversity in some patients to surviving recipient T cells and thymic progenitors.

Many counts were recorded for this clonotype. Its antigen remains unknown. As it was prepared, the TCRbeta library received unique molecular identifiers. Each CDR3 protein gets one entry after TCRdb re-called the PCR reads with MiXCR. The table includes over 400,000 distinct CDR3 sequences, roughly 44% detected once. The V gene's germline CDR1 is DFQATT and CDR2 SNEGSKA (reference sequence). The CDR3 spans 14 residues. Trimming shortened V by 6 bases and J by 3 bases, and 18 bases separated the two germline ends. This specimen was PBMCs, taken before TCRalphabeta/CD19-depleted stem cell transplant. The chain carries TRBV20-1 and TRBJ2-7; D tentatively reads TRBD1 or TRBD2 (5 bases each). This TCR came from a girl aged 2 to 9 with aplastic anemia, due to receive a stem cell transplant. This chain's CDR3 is CSAATGRSFYEQYF. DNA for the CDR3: TGCAGTGCGGCCACGGGACGCAGTTTCTACGAGCAGTACTTC.